These 11 T cell receptor beta chains share one sample of origin, sequenced in a study of T cells in women clearing cervical HPV infection. The method was immunoSEQ multiplex PCR; TCRdb's version includes in-frame clones alone and lacks a portion of them. The sample table sets out fewer than 50,000 clones. The specimen sequenced was blood buffy coat. The origin of the receptors is a woman aged 18 to 75 with a cervical HPV16 infection that either progressed to CIN3+ or cleared (not recorded which).

Partial CDR3 DNA: TGTGCCAGTAGTATAGGAGGGCCCACTGAA. Translated: CASSIGGPTE. The full-length CDR3 reads as CASSIGGPTEAFF. The J gene is TRBJ1-1, the V gene TRBV19, with no clear D. The read terminates 3 residues ahead of where the CDR3 ends, so the germline J gene completes it. Germline V gene data show CDR1 as LNHDA and CDR2 as SQIVND (reference sequence). The CDR3 loop spans 13 amino acids. V was shortened by 1 base and J by 4 bases, with 7 bases between the two germline ends.

About this clone itself: The sequence runs out 3 residues before the end of the CDR3; the remainder is reconstructed from the germline J gene. The J gene is TRBJ1-1, the V gene TRBV30, with 10 bases matching TRBD1. Germline values: CDR1 GTSNPN, CDR2 SVGIG (reference sequence). CDR3 length equals 13 residues. V shed 4 bases, J shed 5 bases, and the junction held 4 bases outside the gene matches. The covered CDR3 bases are TGTGCCTGGAAAGGGGACAGGGGAACTGAA. This translates into CAWKGDRGTE. The whole CDR3 sequence reads CAWKGDRGTEAFF. The whole variable domain, filled in from reference TRBV30 and TRBJ1-1, reads SQTIHQWPATLVQPVGSPLSLECTVEGTSNPNLYWYRQAAGRGLQLLFYSVGIGQISSEVPQNLSASRPQDRQFILSSKKLLLSDSGFYLCAWKGDRGTEAFFGQGTRLTVV.

Turning to this clone: The CDR3 end falls 3 residues outside the read, so it is completed with the germline J gene. The chain employs TRBV20-1 and TRBJ2-1; 9 nucleotides align to TRBD2. Germline V gene data show CDR1 as DFQATT and CDR2 as SNEGSKA (reference sequence). This CDR3 is built from 15 residues. V lost 3 bases, J lost 4 bases, and 7 bases stayed unmatched. The CDR3 DNA, read in part, is TGCAGTGCTAGTAGCGCGGGGGGGCGATACAATGAG. Translation gives CSASSAGGRYNE. The full-length CDR3 reads as CSASSAGGRYNEQFF.

A word on this clone: The missing CDR3 end, 3 residues past where the read stops, is filled in from the germline J gene. The rearrangement joins TRBV5-6 to TRBJ2-7; 9 nucleotides align to TRBD1. The ends lost 3 bases at V and 3 bases at J; junction bases unmatched: 1. CDR1 and CDR2 (germline): SGHDT, YYEEEE. CDR3 length: 13 residues. The covered CDR3 bases are TGTGCCAGCAGCTGGGACAGGGACTACGAG. It yields the protein CASSWDRDYE. Given in full, the CDR3 is CASSWDRDYEQYF.

CDR3 protein: CASSLRLAGPTDTQYF. CDR3 DNA (partial): TGTGCCAGCAGTCTACGACTAGCGGGACCCACAGATACG. This sequence joins TRBV28 and TRBJ2-3; 11 bases are shared with TRBD2. The CDR3 end is not reached by the read, which stops 3 residues before it; the germline J gene fills it in. From germline, CDR1 is MDHEN and CDR2 SYDVKM. The J segment lost 2 bases and the V segment lost 5 bases, leaving 6 bases of the junction unmatched. CDR3 length: 16 amino acids.

In regard to this clone: The CDR3 goes on 3 residues after the read ends, and that part is filled in from the germline J gene. V and J are TRBV19 and TRBJ1-2, with D possibly being TRBD1 (6 bases). Germline V CDR1 and CDR2: LNHDA, SQIVND (reference sequence). V lost 2 bases and J lost 4, with 8 bases in between. The CDR3 is made up of 13 amino acids. The part of the CDR3 DNA that was read is TGTGCCAGTAGTATAAGCAGGGGCTATGGC. It specifies CASSISRGYG. The CDR3 in its entirety is CASSISRGYGYTF.

On this clone: The read ends 3 residues before the CDR3 terminus; that terminus is restored from the germline J gene. The rearrangement joins TRBV20-1 to TRBJ1-5; 9 bases line up with TRBD1. In germline, CDR1 is DFQATT, CDR2 SNEGSKA (reference sequence). This CDR3 comprises 15 residues. The V and J ends lost 2 bases and 3 bases, in that order; junction bases with no gene match: 5. This CDR3 is CSARSTGGLNQPQHF. The sequenced CDR3 bases are TGCAGTGCTAGATCGACAGGGGGTCTCAATCAGCCC.

In regard to this clone: The read gets to within 3 residues of the CDR3 end, and the germline J gene fills in the rest. The V call is TRBV6-2 or TRBV6-3, the J call TRBJ1-2; maybe TRBD1 (5 bases). This CDR3 is 12 amino acids long. CDR1 and CDR2 (germline): MNHEY, SVGEGT. CDR3 DNA (partial): TGTGCCAGCAGGGGGACTCTGGAGGGC. It yields the protein CASRGTLEG. The full CDR3 protein reads CASRGTLEGYTF.

As for this clone: The read terminates 3 residues ahead of where the CDR3 ends, so the germline J gene completes it. The chain employs TRBV10-1 and TRBJ1-1; possibly TRBD1 for D (5 bases). Trimming took off 4 bases at V and 3 bases at J, with 6 bases between the two ends. Germline assignment: CDR1 WNHNN and CDR2 SYGVQD (reference sequence). The CDR3 sequence is 12 residues long. Here the CDR3 reads CASSGQHTEAFF. The CDR3 DNA, read in part, is TGCGCCAGCAGTGGACAGCACACTGAA.

Concerning this clone: Read data end 3 residues before the CDR3 end; the end is taken from the germline J gene. The same CDR3 arises from other DNA sequences in this sample as well. The gene calls are TRBV2 and TRBJ2-5; 7 nucleotides agree with TRBD1. From germline, CDR1 is SNHLY and CDR2 FYNNEI. The CDR3 has 12 amino acids. With V trimmed by 4 bases and J by 4 bases, 0 bases remained unmatched. The CDR3 here is CASSGQGETQYF. The sequenced part of the CDR3 DNA is TGTGCCAGCAGTGGACAGGGAGAGACC. Drawing the rest from reference TRBV2 and TRBJ2-5, the complete variable domain is EPEVTQTPSHQVTQMGQEVILRCVPISNHLYFYWYRQILGQKVEFLVSFYNNEISEKSEIFDDQFSVERPDGSNFTLKIRSTKLEDSAMYFCASSGQGETQYFGPGTRLLVL.

Of note for this clone: The CDR3 goes on 3 residues after the read ends, and that part is filled in from the germline J gene. This sequence joins TRBV29-1 and TRBJ2-6; D is possibly TRBD1 (6 bases). Trimming took off 7 bases at V and 1 base at J, with 17 bases between the two ends. Per germline, CDR1 SQVTM and CDR2 ANQGSEA. CDR3 length: 16 residues. CDR3: CSAVGGLGSGANVLTF. The CDR3 bases that were read are TGCAGCGCGGTAGGGGGTTTGGGATCTGGGGCCAACGTC.